This T cell receptor (beta chain) stems from a study of T-cell reconstitution after alpha-beta-depleted transplantation in children. Unique molecular identifiers were built into the TCRbeta library. Each CDR3 protein is one row after TCRdb ran MiXCR on the PCR reads. The table records 150,000 to 250,000 distinct CDR3 sequences, roughly 6.3% of them present only once. Germline V lookup: CDR1 LNHDA, CDR2 SQIVND (reference sequence). Trimming removed 5 bases from V and 6 bases from J, with 13 bases in between. The CDR3 covers 13 residues. This clonotype has ten or more counts. This specimen was PBMCs, taken before TCRalphabeta/CD19-depleted stem cell transplant. The TCR was taken from a girl under three years old with combined immunodeficiency, due to receive a stem cell transplant. This chain links TRBV19 with TRBJ1-2; no clear D gene. The CDR3: CASSETRKNGYTF. CDR3 DNA sequence: TGTGCCAGTAGTGAAACCCGGAAGAATGGCTACACCTTC.